The 29 T cell receptor beta chains reported below all come from one sample, sequenced in a study of CD8+ T cells in alopecia areata. Sequencing relied on a cDNA template that was reverse transcribed from extracted RNA. Only in-frame clones appear in the TCRdb table, and some are missing; sequencing was by immunoSEQ multiplex PCR. The profile shows hundreds of thousands of clones, about 53% of them singletons. The sequences come from CD4+ T cells sorted from blood, collected at week 0. Receptors originate from a human donor with alopecia areata.

The genes are TRBV4-1 and TRBJ2-6; D remains unclear. Germline V CDR1 and CDR2: MGHRA, YSYEKL. The V end was cut by 4 bases, the J end by 4 bases, with 20 bases between. There are 18 residues in the CDR3. The chain's CDR3 is CASSRLTVLGSGANVLTF. CDR3 sequence (DNA): TGCGCCAGCAGCCGATTGACGGTCCTAGGGTCCGGGGCCAACGTCCTGACTTTC.

This clone was picked up a small number of times. The chain links TRBV7-2 to TRBJ2-1; TRBD2 matches at 7 bases. CDR3 size: 14 residues. J lost 4 bases, V lost 2 bases, and 2 bases had no gene match. From germline, CDR1 is SGHTA and CDR2 FQGNSA. The CDR3 DNA sequence: TGTGCCAGCAGCTTAAGTAGCGGGTACAATGAGCAGTTCTTC. Translation: CASSLSSGYNEQFF.

The J gene is TRBJ1-2, the V gene TRBV5-4; D not resolved. V was cut by 4 bases and J by 5 bases, with 15 bases left in between. Germline-derived CDR1 and CDR2 are SGHNT and YYREEE (reference sequence). The CDR3 has 14 residues. CDR3 sequence: CASSPALTNYGYTF. The CDR3 nucleotides read TGTGCCAGCAGCCCCGCCTTGACCAATTATGGCTACACCTTC.

This clone was observed a handful of times. The chain links TRBV19 to TRBJ2-2; D may be TRBD2 (5 bases). V gave up 6 bases and J gave up 2 bases, with 10 bases separating them. This CDR3 spans 14 amino acids. CDR1 and CDR2 from the germline V gene are LNHDA and SQIVND (reference sequence). The CDR3 DNA reads TGTGCCAGTAGCGTGGGAGTTAACACCGGGGAGCTGTTTTTT. Encoded protein: CASSVGVNTGELFF.

V is TRBV6-5 and J is TRBJ1-1; 8 bases line up with TRBD1. J lost 5 bases, V lost 6 bases, and 11 bases had no gene match. Germline lookup yields CDR1 MNHEY and CDR2 SVGAGI. The CDR3 totals 15 residues. The CDR3 here is CASSSGQGGRTEAFF. CDR3 coding DNA: TGTGCCAGCAGCTCCGGACAGGGCGGTCGTACTGAAGCTTTCTTT.

The chain couples TRBV7-9 to TRBJ2-7; D may match TRBD1 or TRBD2 (5 bases each). Between the trimmed V and J ends, which lost 4 bases and 1 base, there was a span of 11 bases. CDR3 length: 14 amino acids. Germline CDR1 reads SEHNR; CDR2 reads FQNEAQ (reference sequence). In nucleotides, the CDR3 is TGTGCCAGCAGCTCCGGGACCGATTCCTACGAGCAGTACTTC. Protein sequence: CASSSGTDSYEQYF.

In its sample, this clone was seen a few times. This chain connects TRBV29-1 to TRBJ2-7, with 7 bases that match TRBD1. CDR3 size: 13 residues. From germline, CDR1 is SQVTM and CDR2 ANQGSEA. V dropped 7 bases and J dropped 0; count of bases not matched to a gene: 6. The CDR3 spells CSALGTASYEQYF. For the CDR3, the DNA is TGCAGCGCCCTGGGGACAGCCTCCTACGAGCAGTACTTC.

The chain employs TRBV30 and TRBJ2-7; D possibly corresponds to TRBD2 (6 bases). The germline V and J ends were trimmed by 1 base and 6 bases, with 19 bases remaining between them. This CDR3 spans 15 amino acids. Germline CDR1 is GTSNPN and CDR2 is SVGIG (reference sequence). The CDR3 DNA follows: TGTGCCTGGAGTGGGTCCCTCGGAGGGGCGGGCGAGCAGTACTTC. Translated, it gives CAWSGSLGGAGEQYF.

A few counts support this clone. The gene calls are TRBV5-1 and TRBJ2-1, with 7 bases lining up with TRBD1. Germline trimming cut 0 bases from V and 8 bases from J; bases unmatched to any gene: 8. This CDR3 region has 15 residues. Germline V gene lookup returns CDR1 SGHRS and CDR2 YFSETQ. In DNA, the CDR3 is TGCGCCAGCAGCTTGGGTAGGGGGCCTACCGATGAGCAGTTCTTC. As protein: CASSLGRGPTDEQFF.

V and J are TRBV5-1 and TRBJ2-7; possibly TRBD1 or TRBD2 for D (5 bases each). Germline V gene lookup returns CDR1 SGHRS and CDR2 YFSETQ. There are 16 residues in the CDR3. The V end was cut by 4 bases, the J end by 0 bases, with 17 bases between. CDR3: CASSPVGVKGSYEQYF. In nucleotides, the CDR3 is TGCGCCAGCAGCCCGGTGGGGGTCAAGGGCTCCTACGAGCAGTACTTC.

There are a few counts of this clone. This chain joins TRBV6-1 and TRBJ1-5; no definite D call. This CDR3 comprises 13 residues. The V gene lost 5 bases and the J gene lost 2 bases, with 7 bases spanning the gap. From germline, CDR1 is MNHNS and CDR2 SASEGT. In nucleotides, the CDR3 is TGTGCCAGCAGTCGGGAGGGCAATCAGCCCCAGCATTTT. The encoded protein is CASSREGNQPQHF.

The chain has TRBV2 and TRBJ2-1, with D hard to call. The V end was cut by 4 bases, the J end by 6 bases, with 10 bases between. Germline values: CDR1 SNHLY, CDR2 FYNNEI. CDR3 length equals 13 residues. Here the CDR3 reads CASSGVLGNEQFF. In DNA, the CDR3 is TGTGCCAGCAGTGGCGTCCTGGGCAATGAGCAGTTCTTC. The full variable domain, rest sourced from reference TRBV2 and TRBJ2-1, is EPEVTQTPSHQVTQMGQEVILRCVPISNHLYFYWYRQILGQKVEFLVSFYNNEISEKSEIFDDQFSVERPDGSNFTLKIRSTKLEDSAMYFCASSGVLGNEQFFGPGTRLTVL.

The chain has TRBV9 and TRBJ2-1; D perhaps matches TRBD1 (5 bases). Trimming took 0 bases from V and 10 from J, leaving 17 bases between them. This CDR3 comprises 15 residues. The germline CDR1 and CDR2 sequences are SGDLS and YYNGEE. The CDR3 DNA sequence: TGTGCCAGCAGCGTAGCAGGGCCACAATTGGGAGAGCAGTTCTTC. Protein product: CASSVAGPQLGEQFF.

The chain is built from TRBV5-6 and TRBJ2-7; the match to TRBD1 covers 7 bases. The CDR3 runs 14 residues. V lost 5 bases to trimming and J lost 3 bases; unmatched junction nucleotides: 8. The germline CDR1 and CDR2 sequences are SGHDT and YYEEEE. DNA for the CDR3: TGTGCCAGCAGAAACCGGGACAGCAGCTACGAGCAGTACTTC. It translates to CASRNRDSSYEQYF.

This clone was seen a handful of times. The chain uses TRBV18 and TRBJ1-1, with D perhaps matching TRBD1 (5 bases). V gave up 6 bases and J gave up 1 base, with 12 bases separating them. Germline assignment: CDR1 KGHSH and CDR2 LQKENI. The CDR3 has 14 residues. Here the CDR3 DNA reads TGTGCCAGCTCGATAGGACAATCGAACACTGAAGCTTTCTTT. Protein sequence: CASSIGQSNTEAFF. Using reference TRBV18 and TRBJ1-1 for the parts outside the CDR3, the full variable domain is NAGVMQNPRHLVRRRGQEARLRCSPMKGHSHVYWYRQLPEEGLKFMVYLQKENIIDESGMPKERFSAEFPKEGPSILRIQQVVRGDSAAYFCASSIGQSNTEAFFGQGTRLTVV.

The table lists this clone with a count of one. This chain joins TRBV19 and TRBJ1-5; D unresolved. The V end was cut by 2 bases, the J end by 7 bases, with 15 bases between. CDR3 size: 15 residues. Germline lookup yields CDR1 LNHDA and CDR2 SQIVND (reference sequence). This chain's CDR3 is CASSIKRQLGQPQHF. CDR3 nucleotides: TGTGCCAGTAGTATAAAGCGGCAGCTAGGGCAGCCCCAGCATTTT.

The V gene is TRBV4-1, the J gene TRBJ2-2; D not resolved. Germline values: CDR1 MGHRA, CDR2 YSYEKL. With 2 bases removed from V and 5 bases from J, the gap between germline ends came to 18 bases. This CDR3 region has 17 residues. In nucleotides, the CDR3 is TGCGCCAGCAGCCAACCTAAGGACCGGGTTCGGACCGGGGAGCTGTTTTTT. Translating gives CASSQPKDRVRTGELFF.

The V call is TRBV7-9, the J call TRBJ2-5; 10 bases map to TRBD1. The CDR3 has 14 amino acids. CDR1 and CDR2 (germline): SEHNR, FQNEAQ (reference sequence). The J segment lost 6 bases and the V segment lost 1 base, leaving 2 bases of the junction unmatched. CDR3 sequence (DNA): TGTGCCAGCAGCTTAGGGGACAGGGGTCAGACCCAGTACTTC. Translating gives CASSLGDRGQTQYF. The full variable domain, completed using reference TRBV7-9 and TRBJ2-5, is DTGVSQNPRHKITKRGQNVTFRCDPISEHNRLYWYRQTLGQGPEFLTYFQNEAQLEKSRLLSDRFSAERPKGSFSTLEIQRTEQGDSAMYLCASSLGDRGQTQYFGPGTRLLVL.

The chain couples TRBV4-2 to TRBJ1-2; 8 bases align to TRBD1. The germline gives CDR1 LGHNA, CDR2 YNFKEQ. CDR3 length equals 15 residues. V was clipped by 4 bases and J by 4 bases; unmatched bases: 8. The CDR3 region is CASSLTGGVGYGYTF. DNA for the CDR3: TGTGCCAGCAGCCTAACAGGGGGAGTAGGCTATGGCTACACCTTC.

The CDR3 spells CASSMNTYEQYF. CDR3 nucleotide sequence: TGTGCCAGCAGCATGAACACCTACGAGCAGTACTTC. This chain joins TRBV11-2 and TRBJ2-7; D is ambiguous. V was shortened by 5 bases and J by 2 bases, with 7 bases between the two germline ends. The CDR3 length is 12 residues. The germline CDR1 and CDR2 sequences are SGHAT and FQNNGV.

This clone occurred once. V usage is TRBV11-2 and J usage is TRBJ2-1; D is uncertain. Germline CDR1 is SGHAT and CDR2 is FQNNGV. The V end was cut by 2 bases, the J end by 4 bases, with 9 bases between. This CDR3 is built from 14 residues. The CDR3 DNA reads TGTGCCAGCAGCTTATCTCCGTCGTACAATGAGCAGTTCTTC. Translated: CASSLSPSYNEQFF.

This chain connects TRBV6-1 to TRBJ2-4; no firm D call. The CDR3 runs 15 residues. The germline V and J ends were trimmed by 2 bases and 5 bases, with 13 bases remaining between them. Germline V gene lookup returns CDR1 MNHNS and CDR2 SASEGT. The CDR3 DNA is TGTGCCAGCAGTGAATCAACGAGAGACCAAAACATTCAGTACTTC. Translation gives CASSESTRDQNIQYF.

V usage is TRBV7-6 and J usage is TRBJ2-5; TRBD1 might be the D (5 bases). There are 17 residues in the CDR3. The V gene's germline CDR1 is SGHVS and CDR2 FNYEAQ. Trimming removed 4 bases at V and 4 bases at J, with 22 bases between. CDR3 DNA: TGTGCCAGCAGCTACCGGATTGGGGCCCGGGCCCCAGAGACCCAGTACTTC. This gives the protein CASSYRIGARAPETQYF. The full variable domain, its missing parts supplied by reference TRBV7-6 and TRBJ2-5, is GAGVSQSPRYKVTKRGQDVALRCDPISGHVSLYWYRQALGQGPEFLTYFNYEAQQDKSGLPNDRFSAERPEGSISTLTIQRTEQRDSAMYRCASSYRIGARAPETQYFGPGTRLLVL.

This clone was observed a handful of times. V is TRBV9 and J is TRBJ1-1; possibly TRBD1 for D (5 bases). Germline V CDR1 and CDR2: SGDLS, YYNGEE. The V end was cut by 3 bases, the J end by 0 bases, with 9 bases between. There are 14 residues in the CDR3. This CDR3 reads CASSETAMNTEAFF. As DNA, the CDR3 is TGTGCCAGCAGCGAGACAGCTATGAACACTGAAGCTTTCTTT.

The chain links TRBV7-6 to TRBJ1-3; no clear D gene. CDR1 is SGHVS, CDR2 FNYEAQ, per germline. CDR3 length: 13 amino acids. Trimming left V 5 bases short and J 4 bases short, with 9 bases between. CDR3: CASSRPGGNTIYF. CDR3 nucleotides: TGTGCCAGCAGCCGGCCCGGCGGAAACACCATATATTTT.

V is TRBV29-1 and J is TRBJ2-2; D possibly matches TRBD1 or TRBD2 (5 bases each). Germline V gives CDR1 SQVTM, CDR2 ANQGSEA. CDR3 length equals 14 residues. V shed 4 bases and J shed 4 bases, with 13 bases lying between them. The chain's CDR3 is CSVAQGESTGELFF. The CDR3 coding sequence is TGCAGCGTTGCCCAGGGAGAATCCACCGGGGAGCTGTTTTTT.

This clone was seen repeatedly, ten times or more. Other DNA sequences in this sample translate to the same CDR3. The V and J genes are TRBV2 and TRBJ1-4; tentatively, D is TRBD1 (6 bases). Germline V gene lookup returns CDR1 SNHLY and CDR2 FYNNEI. This CDR3 has 14 amino acids. The ends were cut back, 3 bases at V and 5 bases at J, with 10 bases in the middle. The CDR3 is CASSDHRVNEKLFF. The CDR3 region has the DNA TGTGCCAGCAGTGATCACAGGGTCAATGAAAAACTGTTTTTT.

This chain connects TRBV30 to TRBJ1-5; 7 bases align to TRBD1. Germline V gene data show CDR1 as GTSNPN and CDR2 as SVGIG (reference sequence). This CDR3 spans 14 amino acids. V dropped 5 bases and J dropped 2; count of bases not matched to a gene: 6. This CDR3 reads CAWGLGTGNQPQHF. The CDR3 nucleotides are TGTGCCTGGGGCCTCGGGACAGGCAATCAGCCCCAGCATTTT.

This chain uses TRBV11-2 with TRBJ2-3, with D possibly being TRBD1 (6 bases). Germline lookup yields CDR1 SGHAT and CDR2 FQNNGV. The length of the CDR3 is 16 residues. V gave up 8 bases and J gave up 0 bases, with 18 bases separating them. The CDR3 sequence is CASPPRQETSTDTQYF. In DNA, the CDR3 is TGTGCCAGCCCACCTCGACAGGAAACGAGCACAGATACGCAGTATTTT.